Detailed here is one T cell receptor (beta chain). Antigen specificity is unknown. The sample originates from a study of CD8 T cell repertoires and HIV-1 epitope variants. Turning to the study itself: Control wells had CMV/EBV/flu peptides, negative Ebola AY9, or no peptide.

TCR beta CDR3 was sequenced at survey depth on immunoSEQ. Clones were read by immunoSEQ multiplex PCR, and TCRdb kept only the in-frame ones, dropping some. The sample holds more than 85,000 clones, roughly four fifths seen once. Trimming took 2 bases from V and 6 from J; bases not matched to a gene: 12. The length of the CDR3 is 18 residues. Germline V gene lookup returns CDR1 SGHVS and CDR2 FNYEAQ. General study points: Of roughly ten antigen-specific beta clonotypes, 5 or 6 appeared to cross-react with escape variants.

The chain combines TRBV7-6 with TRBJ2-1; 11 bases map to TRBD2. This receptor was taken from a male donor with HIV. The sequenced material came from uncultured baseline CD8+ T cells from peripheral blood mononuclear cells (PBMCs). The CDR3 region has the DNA TGTGCCAGCAGCTTACGGAGTAGCGGGGGGGGCTATGGCAATGAGCAGTTCTTC. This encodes CASSLRSSGGGYGNEQFF.